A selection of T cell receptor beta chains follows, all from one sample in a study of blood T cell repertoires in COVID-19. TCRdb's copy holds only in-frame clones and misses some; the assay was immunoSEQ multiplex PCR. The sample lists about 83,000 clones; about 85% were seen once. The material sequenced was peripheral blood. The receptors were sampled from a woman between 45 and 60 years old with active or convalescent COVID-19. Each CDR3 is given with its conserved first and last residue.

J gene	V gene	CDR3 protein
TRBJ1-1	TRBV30	CAFDRVNTEAFF
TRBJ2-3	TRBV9	CASSVTSGGLTDTQYF
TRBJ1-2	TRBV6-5	CASSLLSGNYGYTF
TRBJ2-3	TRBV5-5	CASSSQQGRTDTQYF
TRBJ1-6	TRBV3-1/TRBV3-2	CASSLTTTGLRSPLHF
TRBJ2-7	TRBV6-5	CASKRPGTGAYEQYF
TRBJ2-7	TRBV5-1	CASSPGQGSGEQYF
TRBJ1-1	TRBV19	CASSMRMTEAFF
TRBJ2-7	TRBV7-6	CASSQGSPLADSYEQYF
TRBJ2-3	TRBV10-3	CARSRDTTDTQYF
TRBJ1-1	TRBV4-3	CASSRGGTEAFF
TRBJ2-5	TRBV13	CASSPSPRKMEKTQYF
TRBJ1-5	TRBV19	CASSISGGGNQPQHF
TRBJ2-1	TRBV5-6	CASSLMTSGDYWNEQFF
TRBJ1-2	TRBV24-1	CATSDSALEGMYYGYTF
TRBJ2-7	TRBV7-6	CASSFGPGGLYEQYF
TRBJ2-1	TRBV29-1	CSSRDRGGNEQFF
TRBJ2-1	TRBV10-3	CAIRAGPTYNEQFF
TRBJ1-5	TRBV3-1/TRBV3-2	CASSPGTGGQPQHF
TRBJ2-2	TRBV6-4	CASSDTGNPGELFF
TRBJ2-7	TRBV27	CASSWGGTSIYEQYF
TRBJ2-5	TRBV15	CATSRGQGIVDQETQYF
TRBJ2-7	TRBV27	CASSVRQGQWGEQYF
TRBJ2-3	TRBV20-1	CSASELAGYTDTQYF
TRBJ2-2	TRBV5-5	CASSFPGRTAGELFF
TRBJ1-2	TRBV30	CAWSGGGNLYGYTF
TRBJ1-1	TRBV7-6	CASSLSQVLNTEAFF
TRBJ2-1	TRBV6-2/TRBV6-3	CASSYGTSNYNEQFF
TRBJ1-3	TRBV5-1	CASSLGRAGNTIYF
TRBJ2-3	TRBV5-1	CASSLATGGRDTQYF
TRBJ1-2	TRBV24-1	CATSDLEPLDRTSTLWGYTF
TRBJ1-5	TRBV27	CASSLRGSNQPQHF
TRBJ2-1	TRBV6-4	CASASWASGDYSEQFF
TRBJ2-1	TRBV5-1	CASSLGGVAHEQFF
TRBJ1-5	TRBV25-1	CASSAQETVQPQHF
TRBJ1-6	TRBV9	CASSETLSTPSYNSPLHF
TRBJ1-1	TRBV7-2	CASSLGPGGTEAFF
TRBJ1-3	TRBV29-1	CSATGRGGNTIYF
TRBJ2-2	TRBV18	CASSPSGGTNTGELFF
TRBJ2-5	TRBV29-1	CSVNKGDKTETQYF
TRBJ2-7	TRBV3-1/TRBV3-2	CASSQEGAPFYEQYF
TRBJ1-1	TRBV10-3	CAISEETGMNTEAFF
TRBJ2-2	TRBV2	CASSGGQIAPGELFF
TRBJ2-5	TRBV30	CAYLRRAGLQETQYF
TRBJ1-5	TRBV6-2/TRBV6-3	CASSHLTAGLEGYRNQPQHF
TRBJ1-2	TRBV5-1	CASSLAGQSYGYTF
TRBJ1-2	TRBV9	CASSVTGQADYGYTF
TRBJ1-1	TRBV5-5	CASSLEAVSLNTEAFF
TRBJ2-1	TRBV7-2	CASSLLAGGRGAEQFF
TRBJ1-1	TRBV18	CASSPVLAGQNTEAFF
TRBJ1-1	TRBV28	CASSPGGLAFF
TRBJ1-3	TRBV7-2	CASSPQSISTIYF
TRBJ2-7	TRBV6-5	CASRDRGYEQYF
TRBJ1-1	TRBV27	CASSYGQGAEAFF
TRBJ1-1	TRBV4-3	CASSQDYRVGSTEAFF
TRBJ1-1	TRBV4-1	CASSQEREGTEAFF
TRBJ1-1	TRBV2	CASSGQGLATEAFF
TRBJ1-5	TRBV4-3	CASSQEYRGLYNQPQHF
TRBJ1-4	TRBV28	CASSFGGTTNEKLFF